This entry is about one T cell receptor beta chain. The antigen is unknown. The source of the sample is a study of CD8 T cells in Susac syndrome. Study at large: Patients with Susac syndrome were, at the time of blood collection, therapy-naive, maintained on corticosteroids, or maintained on intravenous immunoglobulin alone.

Study-wide results and limits: Clonal expansion was absent from the CD4+ T cell repertoires in Susac syndrome.

The RNA input was roughly 0.45 to 1 ug, and it was reverse transcribed with random hexamers. Each CDR3 protein gets one entry after TCRdb re-called the immunoSEQ multiplex PCR reads with MiXCR. Among about 200,000 distinct CDR3 sequences listed, 75% to 95% were seen once. V lost 4 bases, J lost 1 base, and 11 bases lay in between. Germline loops: CDR1 SGHDN, CDR2 FVKESK. The CDR3 has 15 amino acids. The sequenced sample consisted of CD4+ T cells from PBMCs. This chain connects TRBV14 to TRBJ2-4, with a tentative D call TRBD1 (6 bases). This TCR came from a human donor with Susac syndrome. The CDR3 reads CASSPHTGAKNIQYF. The CDR3 DNA reads as TGTGCCAGCAGCCCCCATACAGGGGCCAAAAACATTCAGTACTTC.